These 28 T cell receptor beta chains were sequenced from one sample in a study of human T cells and chemical hapten exposure. MiXCR, applied by TCRdb to the RACE reads, yields one record per CDR3 protein. The sample carries 350,000 to 400,000 distinct CDR3 sequences, nearly 6.5% recorded once. Regarding time point: patch test 2, 6 weeks after DPC sensitization. Treatment indicated: therapeutic diphenylcyclopropenone sensitization with weekly scalp DPC. Sequenced material: whole blood, taken in connection with sensitization to the hapten diphenylcyclopropenone (DPC). The receptors shown here come from a woman aged 18-29 years with alopecia areata. Some clones in this sample may be carry-over from other donors' samples.

This clonotype has a handful of counts. The chain has TRBV9 and TRBJ2-3; the D gene is possibly TRBD2 (7 bases). V gave up 2 bases and J gave up 3 bases, with 13 bases separating them. Germline CDR1 is SGDLS and CDR2 is YYNGEE. The length of the CDR3 is 15 residues. The CDR3 nucleotides read TGTGCCAGCAGCGTTGGGGGGGCAGTTACAGATACGCAGTATTTT. This gives the protein CASSVGGAVTDTQYF. The whole variable domain, remainder taken from reference TRBV9 and TRBJ2-3, is DSGVTQTPKHLITATGQRVTLRCSPRSGDLSVYWYQQSLDQGLQFLIQYYNGEERAKGNILERFSAQQFPDLHSELNLSSLELGDSALYFCASSVGGAVTDTQYFGPGTRLTVL.

The chain links TRBV18 to TRBJ1-5; tentative D call: TRBD1 (5 bases). The V end was cut by 6 bases, the J end by 3 bases, with 12 bases between. CDR1 and CDR2 from the germline V gene are KGHSH and LQKENI. The CDR3 contains 14 residues. Here the CDR3 DNA reads TGTGCCAGCTCGGGGGACGGAGACAATCAGCCCCAGCATTTT. As protein: CASSGDGDNQPQHF.

This clonotype was detected ten times or more. The V and J genes are TRBV20-1 and TRBJ1-1; D not certain. Germline V gives CDR1 DFQATT, CDR2 SNEGSKA (reference sequence). Trimming took off 0 bases at V and 1 base at J, with 12 bases between the two ends. The CDR3 sequence is 15 residues long. In DNA, the CDR3 is TGCAGTGCTAGAGATTTTACAGCGCCGAACACTGAAGCTTTCTTT. This translates into CSARDFTAPNTEAFF.

The chain recombines TRBV7-9 with TRBJ2-5, with TRBD2 matching 9 bases. This CDR3 spans 15 amino acids. V was clipped by 1 base and J by 4 bases; unmatched bases: 4. Germline V gives CDR1 SEHNR, CDR2 FQNEAQ (reference sequence). In DNA form, the CDR3 reads TGTGCCAGCAGCTTAGTACTAGCGGGTGGAGAGACCCAGTACTTC. This codes for CASSLVLAGGETQYF.

This clonotype was seen a few times. The chain recombines TRBV2 with TRBJ1-5; possible D gene TRBD1, 5 bases. From germline, CDR1 is SNHLY and CDR2 FYNNEI. Between the trimmed V and J ends, which lost 0 bases and 4 bases, there was a span of 13 bases. This CDR3 spans 16 amino acids. The CDR3 sequence is CASSEALGGGNQPQHF. Here the CDR3 DNA reads TGTGCCAGCAGTGAAGCGCTCGGGGGAGGAAATCAGCCCCAGCATTTT.

The genes are TRBV2 and TRBJ1-1, with D possibly being TRBD1 (5 bases). Germline V gene lookup returns CDR1 SNHLY and CDR2 FYNNEI. Trimming cost V 7 bases and J 4 bases, with 13 bases left between them. The CDR3 sequence is 13 residues long. CDR3 in DNA: TGTGCCAGCACACAGGAAGGGACCACTGAAGCTTTCTTT. It translates to CASTQEGTTEAFF.

The genes are TRBV18 and TRBJ2-6, with 7 nucleotides matching TRBD1. CDR3 length: 17 residues. V dropped 6 bases and J dropped 0; count of bases not matched to a gene: 8. Germline values: CDR1 KGHSH, CDR2 LQKENI. The CDR3 DNA sequence: TGTGCCAGCTCGACAGGGTTCTCGAGCTCTGGGGCCAACGTCCTGACTTTC. It encodes CASSTGFSSSGANVLTF.

The CDR3 nucleotides read TGTGCCAGCAGATCACCGGGACAGGGTTATGGCTACACCTTC. Amino acid sequence: CASRSPGQGYGYTF. The chain links TRBV6-5 to TRBJ1-2; 9 positions match TRBD1. Looked up from germline, CDR1 is MNHEY and CDR2 is SVGAGI. CDR3 length: 14 amino acids. After removal of 6 bases from V and 5 bases from J, the junction contained 7 bases not matched to a gene.

A few counts support this clonotype. The chain is built from TRBV3-1 and TRBJ1-1; the D is unclear. V lost 3 bases and J 4 bases, leaving 9 bases between the germline ends. The germline V gene encodes CDR1 LGHDT and CDR2 YNNKEL (reference sequence). This CDR3 spans 13 amino acids. The CDR3 loop is CASSHGRGTEAFF. The CDR3 region has the DNA TGTGCCAGCAGCCACGGTCGGGGCACTGAAGCTTTCTTT.

This clonotype was seen more than once but under ten times. The rearrangement uses TRBV7-9 and TRBJ2-3; 9 bases agree with TRBD1. Per the germline V gene, CDR1 is SEHNR and CDR2 is FQNEAQ (reference sequence). J was trimmed by 5 bases and V by 2 bases; bases with no gene match: 5. CDR3 length: 15 residues. CDR3 DNA sequence: TGTGCCAGCAGCTTATGGGACAGGGATAAAGATACGCAGTATTTT. It codes for CASSLWDRDKDTQYF.

In this sample, this clonotype turned up a few times. This rearrangement joins TRBV6-5 to TRBJ1-6; D remains unclear. The CDR3 loop spans 15 amino acids. The germline CDR1 and CDR2 sequences are MNHEY and SVGAGI. V was trimmed by 0 bases and J by 6 bases, leaving 9 bases between them. Written as DNA, the CDR3 is TGTGCCAGCAGTTACTCCTCTTCGCCTAATTCACCCCTCCACTTT. Amino acid sequence: CASSYSSSPNSPLHF.

This clonotype was seen ten or more times. J is TRBJ1-1 and V is TRBV11-1, with D maybe TRBD1 (5 bases). Germline-derived CDR1 and CDR2 are SGHAT and FQDESV (reference sequence). This CDR3 spans 14 amino acids. Trimming took 5 bases from V and 5 from J, leaving 15 bases between them. The CDR3 DNA reads TGTGCCAGCAGCAGAGACGGACGGGGGACTGAAGCTTTCTTT. Translation: CASSRDGRGTEAFF.

This clonotype came up many times. The chain carries TRBV7-2 and TRBJ1-2; no clear D gene. The ends were cut back, 1 base at V and 5 bases at J, with 14 bases in the middle. Per germline, CDR1 SGHTA and CDR2 FQGNSA. The CDR3 runs to 15 residues. The CDR3, as DNA: TGTGCCAGCAGCTTAGAGTATACAGCTCCTTATGGCTACACCTTC. Translation: CASSLEYTAPYGYTF.

This clonotype was seen a handful of times. CDR3 sequence (DNA): TGTGCCAGCAGTCCCCGTGGGGGAGAAGGGACCGGGGAGCTGTTTTTT. It is translated as CASSPRGGEGTGELFF. The rearrangement joins TRBV12-3 or TRBV12-4 to TRBJ2-2; D may be TRBD1 or TRBD2 (5 bases each). Deletions cut 5 bases from V and 5 bases from J, with 18 bases between. The length of the CDR3 is 16 residues.

This clonotype showed up just a few times. This chain uses TRBV6-5 with TRBJ2-4; D unresolved. Trimming took 5 bases from V and 7 from J, leaving 9 bases between them. Germline V gives CDR1 MNHEY, CDR2 SVGAGI. This CDR3 spans 12 amino acids. CDR3 in DNA: TGTGCCAGCAGTCCCGATTGGAACATTCAGTACTTC. Translating it yields CASSPDWNIQYF.

This clonotype was observed at least ten times. The V call is TRBV2, the J call TRBJ2-3; D could derive from TRBD1 or TRBD2 (5 bases each). This CDR3 is built from 13 residues. From germline, CDR1 is SNHLY and CDR2 FYNNEI. V lost 8 bases and J 0 bases, leaving 9 bases between the germline ends. The CDR3 bases are TGTGCCAGCTCCGAGGGGAGCACAGATACGCAGTATTTT. Protein product: CASSEGSTDTQYF.

This clonotype came up a few times. The chain joins TRBV20-1 to TRBJ1-1, with TRBD1 as a possible D gene (6 bases). Between the trimmed V and J ends, which lost 8 bases and 1 base, there was a span of 14 bases. The CDR3 spans 13 residues. The germline V gene has CDR1 DFQATT and CDR2 SNEGSKA (reference sequence). CDR3 DNA: TGCAGTACCTATAACAGGGCGAACACTGAAGCTTTCTTT. Residues: CSTYNRANTEAFF.

A few counts support this clonotype. J is TRBJ2-5 and V is TRBV11-2; 9 bases line up with TRBD1. Germline CDR1 SGHAT, CDR2 FQNNGV. There are 15 residues in the CDR3. Germline trimming cut 5 bases from V and 5 bases from J; bases unmatched to any gene: 9. The CDR3 nucleotides are TGTGCCAGCAGCGATACAGGGGGCCGGGGGGAGACCCAGTACTTC. Translating gives CASSDTGGRGETQYF.

In this sample, this clonotype turned up a few times. The CDR3 DNA reads TGTGCCAGCAGCTTTGGCAGGGAAAACTATGGCTACACCTTC. The encoded protein is CASSFGRENYGYTF. V is TRBV7-2 and J is TRBJ1-2, with D perhaps matching TRBD1 (5 bases). The germline gives CDR1 SGHTA, CDR2 FQGNSA. This CDR3 is 14 amino acids long. V was pared by 3 bases and J by 2 bases, with 10 bases between.

The V gene is TRBV4-3, the J gene TRBJ1-2; 7 nucleotides align to TRBD1. J gave up 2 bases and V 1 base, and 4 bases lay outside the gene matches. CDR3 length: 15 residues. Germline V lookup: CDR1 LGHNA, CDR2 YSLEER. The CDR3 loop is CASSQAWDRNYGYTF. CDR3 coding DNA: TGCGCCAGCAGCCAAGCTTGGGACAGAAACTATGGCTACACCTTC.

The chain is built from TRBV7-2 and TRBJ1-1, with D hard to call. The CDR3 is 15 residues long. Trimming cost V 4 bases and J 1 base, with 13 bases left between them. The germline CDR1 and CDR2 sequences are SGHTA and FQGNSA. In nucleotides, the CDR3 is TGTGCCAGCAGCTCGCAAGGACGGAGGAACACTGAAGCTTTCTTT. Translating it yields CASSSQGRRNTEAFF.

The chain employs TRBV6-2 or TRBV6-3 and TRBJ2-3, with D unclear. In germline, CDR1 is MNHEY, CDR2 SVGEGT. This CDR3 is built from 14 residues. V dropped 8 bases and J dropped 4 bases, with 16 bases sitting between them. The CDR3 DNA reads as TGTGCCAGCGTCAACGATTTAGCTTCAGATACGCAGTATTTT. Translated: CASVNDLASDTQYF.

This clonotype was seen at least ten times. The CDR3 nucleotides read TGTGCCAGCGCCAAAGCAGGCTTAGGCAGCAATCAGCCCCAGCATTTT. It yields the protein CASAKAGLGSNQPQHF. The gene calls are TRBV28 and TRBJ1-5; D call uncertain. Germline CDR1 is MDHEN and CDR2 is SYDVKM. V was pared by 8 bases and J by 1 base, with 18 bases between. The CDR3 length is 16 residues.

In this sample, this clonotype turned up a few times. The chain recombines TRBV6-2 or TRBV6-3 with TRBJ2-2, with D perhaps matching TRBD2 (6 bases). Germline V gene data show CDR1 as MNHEY and CDR2 as SVGEGT. Trimming removed 2 bases from V and 6 bases from J, with 25 bases in between. The CDR3 covers 19 residues. CDR3 region: CASSYPPMAGTRRAGELFF. The DNA for the CDR3 is TGTGCCAGCAGTTACCCGCCCATGGCGGGGACCCGAAGGGCCGGGGAGCTGTTTTTT.

This clonotype was picked up many times. V gene TRBV6-6 combines with J gene TRBJ2-2; 8 nucleotides align to TRBD2. J lost 1 base, V lost 5 bases, and 3 bases had no gene match. The germline V gene encodes CDR1 MNHNY and CDR2 SVGAGI (reference sequence). CDR3 length equals 15 residues. The CDR3: CASSPGRVNTGELFF. In DNA form, the CDR3 reads TGTGCCAGCAGTCCCGGGAGGGTGAACACCGGGGAGCTGTTTTTT.

A word on this clonotype: An end of the junction does not agree with germline; a read error may underlie this. This chain connects TRBV7-7 to TRBJ2-5; no reliable D call. The length of the CDR3 is 12 residues. Germline loops: CDR1 SSHAT, CDR2 FNYEAQ (reference sequence). CDR3 sequence (DNA): TGTGCTAGCAGCTTAGCTAGACCACCCCAGTACTTC. Amino acids: CASSLARPPQYF.

This clonotype was counted a few times. This rearrangement joins TRBV28 to TRBJ2-7, with 9 nucleotides matching TRBD1. The ends lost 6 bases at V and 3 bases at J; junction bases unmatched: 12. Germline CDR1 reads MDHEN; CDR2 reads SYDVKM. CDR3 length: 16 amino acids. CDR3: CASSPTGTGRIYEQYF. The CDR3 DNA reads as TGTGCCAGCAGCCCGACCGGGACAGGGCGAATCTACGAGCAGTACTTC.

The J gene is TRBJ2-2, the V gene TRBV11-2; D not certain. Germline CDR1 SGHAT, CDR2 FQNNGV. This CDR3 is 12 amino acids long. The V and J ends lost 4 bases and 7 bases respectively, with 7 bases between them. The CDR3 DNA sequence: TGTGCCAGCAGCTCGACGGGCGGGGAGCTGTTTTTT. The encoded protein is CASSSTGGELFF.